The next 25 T cell receptor beta chains were all read from a single sample in a study of cytomegalovirus exposure and HLA in healthy donors. The PCR made use of 60 Vbeta and 13 Jbeta primers. Only in-frame clones appear in the TCRdb table, and some are missing; sequencing was by immunoSEQ multiplex PCR. The data hold roughly 170,000 clones, with 80% observed a single time. The sequenced sample consisted of PBMCs. Every receptor here comes from a man aged 30 to 39 in good health and CMV-seropositive.

V usage is TRBV5-1 and J usage is TRBJ2-7; the D gene is possibly TRBD1 (7 bases). Trimming removed 5 bases at V and 5 bases at J, with 17 bases between. CDR3 length: 14 amino acids. Germline V gene sequence: CDR1 SGHRS, CDR2 YFSETQ. CDR3: CASRPGGLSHEQYF. Here the CDR3 DNA reads TGCGCCAGCAGGCCAGGGGGGTTGTCGCACGAGCAGTACTTC.

The V call is TRBV6-1, the J call TRBJ2-3; D is unclear. CDR1 MNHNS and CDR2 SASEGT come from the germline V gene. V was clipped by 10 bases and J by 3 bases, with 11 bases between them. CDR3 size: 12 residues. The CDR3 DNA sequence: TGTGCCACCCTAGGTCTTACAGATACGCAGTATTTT. Encoded protein: CATLGLTDTQYF.

The chain links TRBV7-3 to TRBJ2-1, with a tentative D call TRBD2 (6 bases). V lost 4 bases and J lost 1, with 11 bases in between. CDR1 and CDR2 from the germline V gene are SGHTA and FQGTGA. The length of the CDR3 is 15 residues. The CDR3 region is CASSSSAGSYNEQFF. CDR3 DNA sequence: TGTGCCAGCAGCTCATCCGCGGGGTCCTACAATGAGCAGTTCTTC.

The chain links TRBV15 to TRBJ2-5, with 7 nucleotides matching TRBD2. V was clipped by 3 bases and J by 1 base; unmatched bases: 8. The CDR3 is 16 residues long. Germline V gene sequence: CDR1 LNHNV, CDR2 YYDKDF (reference sequence). The CDR3 sequence: CATSRPGEGSQETQYF. CDR3 nucleotides: TGTGCCACCAGCAGGCCTGGGGAGGGTAGCCAAGAGACCCAGTACTTC. Full variable domain (remainder filled in from reference TRBV15 and TRBJ2-5): DAMVIQNPRYQVTQFGKPVTLSCSQTLNHNVMYWYQQKSSQAPKLLFHYYDKDFNNEADTPDNFQSRRPNTSFCFLDIRSPGLGDTAMYLCATSRPGEGSQETQYFGPGTRLLVL.

V gene TRBV5-1 combines with J gene TRBJ2-1; 7 positions match TRBD1. CDR1 and CDR2 from the germline V gene are SGHRS and YFSETQ. CDR3 length: 12 residues. J gave up 9 bases and V 3 bases, and 3 bases lay outside the gene matches. The CDR3 here is CASSYRGAEQFF. In DNA, the CDR3 is TGCGCCAGCAGCTACAGGGGAGCTGAGCAGTTCTTC.

Concerning this clone itself: Sequence at one end of the junction differs from germline and may be a read error. This chain uses TRBV7-9 with TRBJ1-1; D remains ambiguous. CDR1 and CDR2 from the germline V gene are SEHNR and FQNEAQ (reference sequence). This CDR3 has 13 amino acids. The CDR3 DNA is TGTTCCAGCAGCCCGCGGGGGAACACTGAAGCTTTCTTT. This sequence encodes CSSSPRGNTEAFF.

V gene TRBV4-1 combines with J gene TRBJ2-1, with a tentative D call TRBD2 (6 bases). V was cut by 4 bases and J by 9 bases, with 19 bases left in between. This CDR3 has 15 residues. Germline CDR1 is MGHRA and CDR2 is YSYEKL. The CDR3 here is CASSREMTSGGEQFF. As DNA, the CDR3 is TGCGCCAGCAGCCGCGAAATGACTAGTGGGGGTGAGCAGTTCTTC.

This clone appeared a few times. The chain employs TRBV6-4 and TRBJ2-7; 7 bases map to TRBD1. V lost 0 bases, J lost 3 bases, and 8 bases stayed unmatched. This CDR3 spans 16 amino acids. From germline, CDR1 is MRHNA and CDR2 SNTAGT. CDR3 in amino acids: CASSDSRGLGYYEQYF. CDR3 in DNA: TGTGCCAGCAGTGACTCAAGGGGGCTAGGGTACTACGAGCAGTACTTC.

The chain joins TRBV7-8 to TRBJ1-4; no firm D call. CDR1 and CDR2 (germline): SGHVS, FQNEAQ. V shed 4 bases and J shed 2 bases, with 14 bases lying between them. The CDR3 runs to 16 residues. The CDR3 nucleotides read TGTGCCAGCAGCTCCCTGTATCCGGGGACTAATGAAAAACTGTTTTTT. It translates to CASSSLYPGTNEKLFF.

The CDR3 sequence: CASSRGRGRVSYEQYF. CDR3 DNA: TGTGCCAGCAGCCGCGGGCGGGGAAGGGTCTCCTACGAGCAGTACTTC. This chain uses TRBV6-4 with TRBJ2-7; D possibly corresponds to TRBD2 (6 bases). CDR3 length equals 16 residues. Germline-derived CDR1 and CDR2 are MRHNA and SNTAGT. Trimming removed 6 bases at V and 0 bases at J, with 18 bases between.

The chain is built from TRBV7-8 and TRBJ1-3; D is undetermined. Trimming removed 1 base from V and 9 bases from J, with 25 bases in between. Per the germline V gene, CDR1 is SGHVS and CDR2 is FQNEAQ. This CDR3 comprises 18 residues. CDR3 in amino acids: CASSLVFTGLGPVSTIYF. In DNA, the CDR3 is TGTGCCAGCAGCTTAGTCTTCACTGGTCTGGGCCCCGTTAGCACCATATATTTT.

The gene calls are TRBV30 and TRBJ1-2, with D perhaps matching TRBD1 (6 bases). Germline V gene data show CDR1 as GTSNPN and CDR2 as SVGIG (reference sequence). The CDR3 covers 12 residues. Trimming took off 8 bases at V and 7 bases at J, with 17 bases between the two ends. CDR3 sequence (DNA): TGTGCCCGCGGATGGGGGCCGGGTGGCTACACCTTC. Translating gives CARGWGPGGYTF.

This chain links TRBV19 with TRBJ1-5; the match to TRBD1 covers 9 bases. Trimming cost V 3 bases and J 6 bases; bases outside gene matches: 9. In germline, CDR1 is LNHDA, CDR2 SQIVND (reference sequence). The CDR3 sequence is 16 residues long. The CDR3 sequence: CASSIPTGGLVQPQHF. CDR3 DNA: TGTGCCAGTAGTATTCCCACAGGGGGCCTAGTTCAGCCCCAGCATTTT.

This sequence joins TRBV7-2 and TRBJ2-2; 7 bases fit TRBD1. Germline V CDR1 and CDR2: SGHTA, FQGNSA. V dropped 4 bases and J dropped 2; count of bases not matched to a gene: 4. The length of the CDR3 is 15 residues. The CDR3: CASSSGQLNTGELFF. Written as DNA, the CDR3 is TGTGCCAGCAGCTCGGGACAGCTCAACACCGGGGAGCTGTTTTTT.

This clone turned up a few times. This chain uses TRBV15 with TRBJ2-1; 7 bases are shared with TRBD2. Germline CDR1 and CDR2: LNHNV and YYDKDF (reference sequence). This CDR3 is built from 14 residues. Unmatched junction bases numbered 7, after V lost 1 base and J lost 10 bases. CDR3 amino acids: CATSRGREAREQFF. The CDR3 DNA sequence: TGTGCCACCAGCAGAGGACGGGAGGCTCGGGAGCAGTTCTTC.

V usage is TRBV7-3 and J usage is TRBJ2-5; 11 bases agree with TRBD2. J gave up 4 bases and V 5 bases, and 6 bases lay outside the gene matches. The CDR3 is 15 amino acids. Germline V lookup: CDR1 SGHTA, CDR2 FQGTGA. CDR3 region: CASSELAGEGETQYF. The CDR3 bases are TGTGCCAGCAGCGAACTAGCGGGAGAGGGAGAGACCCAGTACTTC.

The CDR3 DNA sequence: TGTGCCAGCAGCTTAGCGGGGACTAGCGGGGGGTACAATGAGCAGTTCTTC. The encoded protein is CASSLAGTSGGYNEQFF. V is TRBV7-2 and J is TRBJ2-1; 15 nucleotides match TRBD2. The V and J ends lost 0 bases and 4 bases, in that order; junction bases with no gene match: 1. The CDR3 is 17 amino acids. Germline V gene lookup returns CDR1 SGHTA and CDR2 FQGNSA. Full variable domain (outside the CDR3, taken from reference TRBV7-2 and TRBJ2-1): GAGVSQSPSNKVTEKGKDVELRCDPISGHTALYWYRQSLGQGLEFLIYFQGNSAPDKSGLPSDRFSAERTGGSVSTLTIQRTQQEDSAVYLCASSLAGTSGGYNEQFFGPGTRLTVL.

The DNA of the CDR3 is TGCGCCAGCAGCCAAATATCTACCGGGAAGTCAACTAATGAAAAACTGTTTTTT. Translation: CASSQISTGKSTNEKLFF. The chain joins TRBV4-1 to TRBJ1-4; no clear D gene. The length of the CDR3 is 18 residues. CDR1 is MGHRA and CDR2 is YSYEKL in the germline V gene. Trimming shortened V by 2 bases and J by 0 bases, and 16 bases separated the two germline ends.

The rearrangement joins TRBV5-4 to TRBJ2-3; 7 bases map to TRBD2. This CDR3 spans 17 amino acids. In germline, CDR1 is SGHNT, CDR2 YYREEE (reference sequence). The junction had 13 bases not matched to a gene; V was cut back by 3 bases and J by 3 bases. The CDR3 region is CASSWRIGGGVTDTQYF. CDR3 coding DNA: TGTGCCAGCAGCTGGAGGATCGGGGGAGGGGTAACAGATACGCAGTATTTT.

The chain carries TRBV7-2 and TRBJ2-2, with D perhaps TRBD2 (6 bases). V was clipped by 1 base and J by 3 bases, with 12 bases between them. The CDR3 has 16 residues. Germline CDR1 and CDR2: SGHTA and FQGNSA. CDR3 coding DNA: TGTGCCAGCAGCTTAGAGGTAGCGGTTCACACCGGGGAGCTGTTTTTT. Amino acids: CASSLEVAVHTGELFF.

This clone has a handful of counts. The chain links TRBV7-2 to TRBJ2-7; 10 bases map to TRBD2. Per germline, CDR1 SGHTA and CDR2 FQGNSA. Losses at the gene ends were 1 base for V and 7 bases for J; bases not matched to a gene: 10. The CDR3 totals 16 residues. The CDR3 DNA reads as TGTGCCAGCAGCTTAGGGGGAGCGGGAGGGGGTGGGGAGCAGTACTTC. Protein product: CASSLGGAGGGGEQYF. The whole variable domain, filled in from reference TRBV7-2 and TRBJ2-7, reads GAGVSQSPSNKVTEKGKDVELRCDPISGHTALYWYRQSLGQGLEFLIYFQGNSAPDKSGLPSDRFSAERTGGSVSTLTIQRTQQEDSAVYLCASSLGGAGGGGEQYFGPGTRLTVT.

The chain links TRBV2 to TRBJ1-5, with TRBD1 as a possible D gene (5 bases). The germline V gene encodes CDR1 SNHLY and CDR2 FYNNEI. Trimming took 0 bases from V and 6 from J, leaving 9 bases between them. The CDR3 spans 14 residues. The CDR3 region is CASSEARGFQPQHF. The CDR3, as DNA: TGTGCCAGCAGTGAAGCGCGGGGCTTTCAGCCCCAGCATTTT.

The rearrangement uses TRBV5-5 and TRBJ2-5; 7 positions agree with TRBD2. Matching the DNA end better, TRBJ2-7 makes the J call doubtful. Germline V gives CDR1 SGHKS, CDR2 YYEKEE (reference sequence). The CDR3 loop spans 15 amino acids. CDR3 region: CASSFRGLGTYEQYF. CDR3 nucleotides: TGTGCCAGCAGCTTTAGAGGACTAGGCACCTACGAGCAGTACTTC.

This clone came up once. This chain uses TRBV19 with TRBJ2-5; TRBD1 aligns across 9 bases. Germline loops: CDR1 LNHDA, CDR2 SQIVND (reference sequence). V lost 5 bases and J lost 5; bases outside the gene matches: 3. The CDR3 runs 13 residues. The CDR3 sequence: CASSDRGMETQYF. CDR3 nucleotides: TGTGCCAGTAGTGACAGGGGGATGGAGACCCAGTACTTC.

The chain combines TRBV6-5 with TRBJ2-1; 7 positions agree with TRBD2. Trimming cost V 2 bases and J 6 bases; bases outside gene matches: 10. The CDR3 loop spans 16 amino acids. CDR1 and CDR2 (germline): MNHEY, SVGAGI. Written as DNA, the CDR3 is TGTGCCAGCAGTTACGAGTTGGCGGGAGAGGGCAATGAGCAGTTCTTC. This sequence encodes CASSYELAGEGNEQFF.